The text below deals with one T cell receptor (beta chain). The data were obtained in a study of shared clonotypes between healthy human individuals. Donors had no recently reported acute infections or vaccinations and were HIV-negative. From germline, CDR1 is SGHTA and CDR2 FQGNSA. The CDR3 is 14 residues long. V lost 1 base, J lost 3 bases, and 9 bases lay in between. 250 to 300 ng DNA, roughly 27,000 T cell genomes, went into unsorted PBMC replicate PCRs. Ten immunoSEQ deep assay plates were used by the authors to sequence unsorted PBMC DNA. How the authors handled the data: Junction-only immunoSEQ sequences carried no quality scores, so filtering differed. Sequenced by immunoSEQ multiplex PCR; TCRdb stores in-frame clones only, minus some. The V and J calls and clone size come from that table; D and trimming were worked out from the DNA. This sample has fewer than 600,000 clones, with roughly 79% found just once.

Sequencing was performed on PBMCs. This TCR derives from a woman aged 40 to 50 in good health. Some clones in this sample may be carry-over from other donors' samples. The chain carries TRBV7-2 and TRBJ2-5; D gene uncertain. CDR3 protein: CASSLDGGEETQYF. The CDR3, as DNA: TGTGCCAGCAGCTTAGATGGCGGAGAAGAGACCCAGTACTTC.